The 4 T cell receptor beta chains in this list originate from one sample, sequenced in a study of regulatory T cells in long-lasting Graves disease. The time point: newly diagnosed GD, antithyroid drugs for less than 3 months. RNA isolated from PBMCs was used to make the TCR library. Construction of the TCR beta libraries employed iRepertoire HTBI primers in conjunction with Arm-PCR of CDR3 regions. TCRdb passed the multiplex PCR reads through MiXCR, listing each CDR3 protein once. Among 440,000 or so distinct CDR3 sequences listed, about 16% were seen once. These data also featured in a second study, about T cells in Graves' hyperthyroidism and ophthalmopathy.

The sample here was peripheral blood mononuclear cells (PBMCs), taken at new diagnosis, from a patient treated with antithyroid drugs. These receptors were collected from a woman between 25 and 40 years old with Graves disease.

This clonotype was observed at least ten times. This sequence joins TRBV20-1 and TRBJ2-5, with 8 nucleotides matching TRBD1. TRBJ2-7 explains the end of the DNA better; the J call may be wrong. The germline CDR1 and CDR2 sequences are DFQATT and SNEGSKA (reference sequence). The CDR3 is made up of 14 amino acids. CDR3 region: CSARYQGAKGEQYF. The CDR3 DNA sequence: TGCAGTGCTAGATACCAGGGGGCTAAAGGCGAGCAGTACTTC.

J is TRBJ2-1 and V is TRBV6-2 or TRBV6-3; the match to TRBD2 covers 7 bases. From germline, CDR1 is MNHEY and CDR2 SVGEGT. The CDR3 spans 16 residues. Trimming cost V 5 bases and J 1 base; bases outside gene matches: 8. The CDR3 region is CASSGDYQKSYNEQFF. In nucleotides, the CDR3 is TGTGCCAGCAGTGGGGACTACCAGAAATCCTACAATGAGCAGTTCTTC.

This clonotype was recorded once. The chain uses TRBV7-9 and TRBJ2-6; D is unresolved. The CDR3 contains 16 residues. The germline CDR1 and CDR2 sequences are SEHNR and FQNEAQ (reference sequence). Trimming took 3 bases from V and 0 from J, leaving 9 bases between them. CDR3 region: CASSFGVISGANVLTF. In DNA form, the CDR3 reads TGTGCCAGCAGCTTTGGGGTAATCTCTGGGGCCAACGTCCTGACTTTC.

In its sample, this clonotype was seen many times. This chain links TRBV28 with TRBJ2-7; no reliable D call. The CDR3 is made up of 15 amino acids. The V end was cut by 3 bases, the J end by 0 bases, with 12 bases between. Germline V gene lookup returns CDR1 MDHEN and CDR2 SYDVKM. Here the CDR3 DNA reads TGTGCCAGCAGTTTTATAGGTGGCGGCTCCTACGAGCAGTACTTC. Protein product: CASSFIGGGSYEQYF.